The rows below give T cell receptor beta chains drawn from one sample of a study of cytomegalovirus exposure and HLA in healthy donors. TCRdb's table, derived via immunoSEQ multiplex PCR, lists solely in-frame clones and lacks some. Of fewer than 250,000 clones listed, 82% are singletons. The specimen sequenced was PBMCs. Source of these receptors: a middle-aged man in good health and CMV-seropositive. CDR3s include the opening cysteine and the closing phenylalanine or tryptophan. The D gene is left open where the match is weak. Clone size is given for some rows only: seen once, a few or many times, or a class if the clone is expanded.

j_gene: TRBJ1-2
d_gene: NA
v_gene: TRBV20-1
abundance: NA
CDR3aa: CSAAGDGYTF
CDR3nt: TGCAGTGCAGCGGGAGACGGCTACACCTTC

j_gene: TRBJ1-2
d_gene: TRBD1
v_gene: TRBV27
abundance: NA
CDR3aa: CASSLSAGGSIGYTF
CDR3nt: TGTGCCAGCAGTTTATCCGCAGGGGGCTCAATCGGCTACACCTTC

j_gene: TRBJ1-2
d_gene: NA
v_gene: TRBV19
abundance: NA
CDR3aa: CASSRDPEQGFYGYTF
CDR3nt: TGTGCCAGTAGTAGAGATCCGGAACAGGGATTCTATGGCTACACCTTC

j_gene: TRBJ1-1
d_gene: TRBD1
v_gene: TRBV5-1
abundance: NA
CDR3aa: CASSILQGADTEAFF
CDR3nt: TGCGCCAGCAGCATACTGCAGGGGGCCGACACTGAAGCTTTCTTT

j_gene: TRBJ2-3
d_gene: TRBD2
v_gene: TRBV19
abundance: once
CDR3aa: CASSIDIAGVGSDTQYF
CDR3nt: TGTGCCAGTAGTATAGATATAGCGGGAGTAGGGTCAGATACGCAGTATTTT

j_gene: TRBJ2-7
d_gene: TRBD2
v_gene: TRBV25-1
abundance: once
CDR3aa: CASKERESSYEQYF
CDR3nt: TGTGCCAGCAAAGAGCGGGAGTCCTCCTACGAGCAGTACTTC

j_gene: TRBJ2-5
d_gene: TRBD1
v_gene: TRBV11-3
abundance: once
CDR3aa: CASATFSRDRVFETQYF
CDR3nt: TGTGCCAGCGCCACCTTTTCTCGGGACAGGGTGTTCGAGACCCAGTACTTC

j_gene: TRBJ1-5
d_gene: NA
v_gene: TRBV19
abundance: NA
CDR3aa: CASTPGGGSNQPQHF
CDR3nt: TGTGCCAGTACCCCAGGTGGGGGGAGCAATCAGCCCCAGCATTTT

j_gene: TRBJ2-5
d_gene: NA
v_gene: TRBV2
abundance: NA
CDR3aa: CATTTASETQYF
CDR3nt: TGTGCCACCACGACAGCCTCCGAGACCCAGTACTTC

j_gene: TRBJ1-1
d_gene: NA
v_gene: TRBV6-5
abundance: few
CDR3aa: CASSYYARNTEAFF
CDR3nt: TGTGCCAGCAGTTACTATGCGCGGAACACTGAAGCTTTCTTT

j_gene: TRBJ1-4
d_gene: TRBD1
v_gene: TRBV6-1
abundance: NA
CDR3aa: CASRTGAFEKLFF
CDR3nt: TGTGCCAGCAGGACAGGGGCGTTTGAAAAACTGTTTTTT

j_gene: TRBJ1-5
d_gene: TRBD1
v_gene: TRBV18
abundance: NA
CDR3aa: CASSTGTGDSNQPQHF
CDR3nt: TGTGCCAGCTCAACCGGGACAGGGGATAGCAATCAGCCCCAGCATTTT

j_gene: TRBJ2-1
d_gene: TRBD2
v_gene: TRBV7-8
abundance: NA
CDR3aa: CASIAEPAGVSNEQFF
CDR3nt: TGTGCCAGCATCGCGGAACCTGCGGGAGTAAGCAATGAGCAGTTCTTC

j_gene: TRBJ2-1
d_gene: TRBD2
v_gene: TRBV7-3
abundance: NA
CDR3aa: CASSLTTSGRNEQFF
CDR3nt: TGTGCCAGCAGCTTAACGACTAGCGGGAGAAATGAGCAGTTCTTC

j_gene: TRBJ2-2
d_gene: NA
v_gene: TRBV18
abundance: once
CDR3aa: CASSRALAVNTGELFF
CDR3nt: TGTGCCAGCTCCCGCGCACTAGCCGTGAACACCGGGGAGCTGTTTTTT

j_gene: TRBJ2-1
d_gene: NA
v_gene: TRBV14
abundance: NA
CDR3aa: CASSHRGDSSYNEQFF
CDR3nt: TGTGCCAGCAGCCACCGTGGGGACTCCTCCTACAATGAGCAGTTCTTC

j_gene: TRBJ2-1
d_gene: NA
v_gene: TRBV4-1
abundance: many
CDR3aa: CASSQPTKGNEQFF
CDR3nt: TGCGCCAGCAGCCAACCGACTAAGGGTAATGAGCAGTTCTTC

j_gene: TRBJ2-5
d_gene: TRBD2
v_gene: TRBV19
abundance: NA
CDR3aa: CASSIGLAGGPGGETQYF
CDR3nt: TGTGCCAGTAGTATCGGACTAGCGGGAGGGCCGGGGGGGGAGACCCAGTACTTC

j_gene: TRBJ1-2
d_gene: NA
v_gene: TRBV29-1
abundance: NA
CDR3aa: CSVPPGERGHGYTF
CDR3nt: TGCAGCGTACCCCCGGGGGAGAGGGGTCACGGCTACACCTTC

j_gene: TRBJ2-5
d_gene: TRBD2
v_gene: TRBV29-1
abundance: NA
CDR3aa: CSVIGTSGLGDF
CDR3nt: TGCAGCGTTATCGGGACTAGCGGCCTCGGGGACTTC

j_gene: TRBJ1-2
d_gene: NA
v_gene: TRBV11-2
abundance: NA
CDR3aa: CASSLDRTPQGYTF
CDR3nt: TGTGCCAGCAGCTTAGATCGAACGCCCCAGGGCTACACCTTC

j_gene: TRBJ1-1
d_gene: NA
v_gene: TRBV25-1
abundance: few
CDR3aa: CASRYRSEAFF
CDR3nt: TGTGCCAGCAGGTACAGGAGTGAAGCTTTCTTT

j_gene: TRBJ2-3
d_gene: TRBD2
v_gene: TRBV4-1
abundance: NA
CDR3aa: CASSQDPGLAGGSPSTDTQYF
CDR3nt: TGCGCCAGCAGCCAGGACCCGGGACTAGCGGGAGGTTCTCCTAGCACAGATACGCAGTATTTT

j_gene: TRBJ2-7
d_gene: TRBD2
v_gene: TRBV18
abundance: once
CDR3aa: CASSPQQGTSGSYEQYF
CDR3nt: TGTGCCAGCTCACCACAACAGGGTACTAGCGGCTCCTACGAGCAGTACTTC

j_gene: TRBJ1-4
d_gene: TRBD1
v_gene: TRBV5-4
abundance: NA
CDR3aa: CASSLRDRDEKLFF
CDR3nt: TGTGCCAGCAGCTTGCGGGACAGGGATGAAAAACTGTTTTTT

j_gene: TRBJ1-4
d_gene: NA
v_gene: TRBV6-5
abundance: NA
CDR3aa: CASQNRRYSNEKLFF
CDR3nt: TGTGCCAGCCAGAACCGGAGATACTCTAATGAAAAACTGTTTTTT

j_gene: TRBJ1-2
d_gene: NA
v_gene: TRBV15
abundance: once
CDR3aa: CATSTAEGIYYGYTF
CDR3nt: TGTGCCACCAGCACGGCGGAGGGTATTTACTATGGCTACACCTTC

j_gene: TRBJ2-1
d_gene: TRBD2
v_gene: TRBV4-1
abundance: NA
CDR3aa: CASSQSGTSGNNEQFF
CDR3nt: TGCGCCAGCAGCCAGTCCGGGACTAGCGGGAACAATGAGCAGTTCTTC

j_gene: TRBJ1-2
d_gene: NA
v_gene: TRBV27
abundance: NA
CDR3aa: CASRMATHTNYGYTF
CDR3nt: TGTGCCAGCAGAATGGCCACCCATACTAACTATGGCTACACCTTC

j_gene: TRBJ2-7
d_gene: NA
v_gene: TRBV6-1
abundance: NA
CDR3aa: CASRGDSPYEQYF
CDR3nt: TGTGCCAGCAGAGGTGACAGCCCCTACGAGCAGTACTTC

j_gene: TRBJ1-1
d_gene: TRBD1
v_gene: TRBV18
abundance: NA
CDR3aa: CASSPGQGNTEAFF
CDR3nt: TGTGCCAGCTCACCAGGACAGGGGAACACTGAAGCTTTCTTT

j_gene: TRBJ1-2
d_gene: TRBD1
v_gene: TRBV9
abundance: NA
CDR3aa: CASSVSADRGNYGYTF
CDR3nt: TGTGCCAGCAGCGTATCCGCAGACAGGGGGAACTATGGCTACACCTTC

j_gene: TRBJ2-1
d_gene: TRBD2
v_gene: TRBV27
abundance: NA
CDR3aa: CASSKAGNSYNEQFF
CDR3nt: TGTGCCAGCAGTAAAGCGGGGAACTCCTACAATGAGCAGTTCTTC

j_gene: TRBJ2-4
d_gene: TRBD2
v_gene: TRBV5-6
abundance: NA
CDR3aa: CASSLASGGAKNIQYF
CDR3nt: TGTGCCAGCAGCTTGGCTAGCGGCGGAGCCAAAAACATTCAGTACTTC

j_gene: TRBJ1-5
d_gene: TRBD1
v_gene: TRBV5-6
abundance: NA
CDR3aa: CASSPGQGHQPQHF
CDR3nt: TGTGCCAGCAGCCCCGGACAGGGCCATCAGCCCCAGCATTTT

j_gene: TRBJ2-7
d_gene: TRBD2
v_gene: TRBV6-1
abundance: NA
CDR3aa: CASSEGRGVTYEQYF
CDR3nt: TGTGCCAGCAGTGAAGGTCGGGGGGTCACCTACGAGCAGTACTTC

j_gene: TRBJ2-2
d_gene: TRBD2
v_gene: TRBV2
abundance: NA
CDR3aa: CASSRLAVTGELFF
CDR3nt: TGTGCCAGCAGCAGACTAGCGGTCACCGGGGAGCTGTTTTTT

j_gene: TRBJ1-2
d_gene: NA
v_gene: TRBV28
abundance: NA
CDR3aa: CASSFRAVYNYGYTF
CDR3nt: TGTGCCAGCAGTTTCCGTGCGGTATATAACTATGGCTACACCTTC

j_gene: TRBJ2-7
d_gene: NA
v_gene: TRBV4-1
abundance: once
CDR3aa: CASSQGGHEQYF
CDR3nt: TGCGCCAGCAGCCAAGGTGGGCACGAGCAGTACTTC

j_gene: TRBJ2-3
d_gene: NA
v_gene: TRBV7-3
abundance: NA
CDR3aa: CASSSSGLTDTQYF
CDR3nt: TGTGCCAGCAGTTCTAGTGGACTCACAGATACGCAGTATTTT

j_gene: TRBJ1-2
d_gene: TRBD1
v_gene: TRBV14
abundance: once
CDR3aa: CASSQAGRGDYGYTF
CDR3nt: TGTGCCAGCAGCCAAGCTGGCAGGGGGGACTATGGCTACACCTTC